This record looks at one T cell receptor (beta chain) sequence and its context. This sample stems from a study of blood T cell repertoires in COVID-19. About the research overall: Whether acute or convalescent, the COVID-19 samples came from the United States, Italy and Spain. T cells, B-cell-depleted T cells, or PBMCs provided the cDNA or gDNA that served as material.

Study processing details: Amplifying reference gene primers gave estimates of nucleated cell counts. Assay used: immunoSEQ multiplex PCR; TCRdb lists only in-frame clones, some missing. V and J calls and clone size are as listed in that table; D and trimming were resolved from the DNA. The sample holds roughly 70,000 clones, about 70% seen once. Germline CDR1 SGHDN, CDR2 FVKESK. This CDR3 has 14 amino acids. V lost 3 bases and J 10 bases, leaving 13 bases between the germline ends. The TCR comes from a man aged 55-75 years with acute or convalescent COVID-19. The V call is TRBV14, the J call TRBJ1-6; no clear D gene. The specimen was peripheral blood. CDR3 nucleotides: TGTGCCAGCAGCCAGCTAGACTCTGGATCACCCCTCCACTTT. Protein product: CASSQLDSGSPLHF.